This paragraph covers one TCR beta chain sequence. Its cognate antigen is unknown. V was pared by 8 bases and J by 7 bases, with 2 bases of the junction left unmatched. Germline V CDR1 and CDR2: SGHDN, FVKESK. This CDR3 contains 12 residues. Investigators isolated RNA and reverse transcribed it into cDNA to act as the sequencing template. Profiling relied on immunoSEQ multiplex PCR, and the TCRdb table lists in-frame clones only, not all of them. The sample has some 170,000 clones, 58% seen once. Specified treatment: oral pan-JAK inhibitor, 5-10 mg twice daily. This entry is derived from a study of CD8+ T cells in alopecia areata. Regarding the study as a whole: Whereas mice showed it more clearly, TCR sharing across patients was murkier, possibly because of HLA.

This chain links TRBV14 with TRBJ2-6; 7 bases are a match to TRBD1. This receptor was taken from a human donor with alopecia areata. The specimen was CD4+ T cells sorted from blood, collected between weeks 55 and 65, from a patient treated with tofacitinib. CDR3 sequence: CASRQGANVLTF. The CDR3 bases are TGTGCCAGCCGACAGGGCGCCAACGTCCTGACTTTC.